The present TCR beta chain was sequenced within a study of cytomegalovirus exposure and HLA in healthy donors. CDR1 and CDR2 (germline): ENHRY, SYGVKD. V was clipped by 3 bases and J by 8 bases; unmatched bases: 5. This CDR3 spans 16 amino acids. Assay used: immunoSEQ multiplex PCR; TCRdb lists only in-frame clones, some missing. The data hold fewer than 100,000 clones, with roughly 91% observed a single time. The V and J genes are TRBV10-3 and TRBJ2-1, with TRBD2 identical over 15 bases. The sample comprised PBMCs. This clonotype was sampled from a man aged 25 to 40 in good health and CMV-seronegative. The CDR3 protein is CAISDGLAGGLDEQFF. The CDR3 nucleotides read TGTGCCATCAGTGATGGACTAGCGGGGGGGTTGGATGAGCAGTTCTTC.